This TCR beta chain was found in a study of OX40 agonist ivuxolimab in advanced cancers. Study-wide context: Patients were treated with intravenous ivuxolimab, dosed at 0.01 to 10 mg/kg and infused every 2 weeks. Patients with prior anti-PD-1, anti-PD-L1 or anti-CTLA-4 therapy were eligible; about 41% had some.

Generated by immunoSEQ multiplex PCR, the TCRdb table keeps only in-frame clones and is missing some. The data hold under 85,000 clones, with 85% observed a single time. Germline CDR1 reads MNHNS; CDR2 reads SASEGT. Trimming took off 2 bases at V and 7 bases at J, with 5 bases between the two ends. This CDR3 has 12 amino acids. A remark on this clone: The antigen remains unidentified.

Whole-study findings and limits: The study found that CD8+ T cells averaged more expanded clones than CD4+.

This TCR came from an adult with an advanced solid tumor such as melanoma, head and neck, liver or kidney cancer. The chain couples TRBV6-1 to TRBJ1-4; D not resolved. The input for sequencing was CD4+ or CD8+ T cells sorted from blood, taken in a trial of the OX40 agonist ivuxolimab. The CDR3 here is CASSEHSEKLFF. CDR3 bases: TGTGCCAGCAGTGAACACTCTGAAAAACTGTTTTTT.